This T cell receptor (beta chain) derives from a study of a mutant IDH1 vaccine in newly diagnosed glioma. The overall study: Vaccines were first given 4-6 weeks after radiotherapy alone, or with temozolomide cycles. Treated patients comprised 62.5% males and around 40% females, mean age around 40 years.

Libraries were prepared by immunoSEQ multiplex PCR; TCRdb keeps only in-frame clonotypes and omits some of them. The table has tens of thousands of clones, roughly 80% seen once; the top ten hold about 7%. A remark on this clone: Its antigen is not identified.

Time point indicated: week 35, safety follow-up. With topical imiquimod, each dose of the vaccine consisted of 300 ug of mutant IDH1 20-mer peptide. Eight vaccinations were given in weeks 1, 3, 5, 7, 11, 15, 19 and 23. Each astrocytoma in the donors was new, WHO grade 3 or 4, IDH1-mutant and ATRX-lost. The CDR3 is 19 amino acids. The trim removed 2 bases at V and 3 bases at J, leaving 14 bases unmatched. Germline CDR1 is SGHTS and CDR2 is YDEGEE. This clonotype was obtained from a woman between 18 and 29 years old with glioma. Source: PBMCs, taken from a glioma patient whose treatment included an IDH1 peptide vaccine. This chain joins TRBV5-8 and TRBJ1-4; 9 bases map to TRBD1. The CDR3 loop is CASSFGYYRGLGSNEKLFF. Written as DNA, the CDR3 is TGTGCCAGCAGCTTCGGCTACTACAGGGGGCTTGGTTCTAATGAAAAACTGTTTTTT.